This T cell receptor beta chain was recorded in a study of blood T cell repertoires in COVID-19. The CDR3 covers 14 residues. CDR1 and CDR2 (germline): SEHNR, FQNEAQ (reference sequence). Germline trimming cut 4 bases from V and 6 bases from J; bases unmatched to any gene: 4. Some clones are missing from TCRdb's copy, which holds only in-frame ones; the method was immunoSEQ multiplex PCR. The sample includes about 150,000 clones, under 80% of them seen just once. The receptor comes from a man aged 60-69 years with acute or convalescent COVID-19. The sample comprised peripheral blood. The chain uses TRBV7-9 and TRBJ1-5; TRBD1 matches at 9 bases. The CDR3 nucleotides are TGTGCCAGCAGCTCGGGACAGGGTACTCAGCCCCAGCATTTT. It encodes CASSSGQGTQPQHF.